Listed here are 10 T cell receptor beta chains from one sample, sequenced in a study of early T cells in non-severe SARS-CoV-2 infection. Each CDR3 protein gets one entry after TCRdb re-called the 5' RACE reads with MiXCR. The data contain about 72,000 distinct CDR3 sequences, approximately 8.3% of them singletons. The sequenced sample consisted of whole blood. These receptors were collected from an adult who was a healthcare worker with PCR-confirmed SARS-CoV-2 infection or an uninfected control (not recorded which).

The chain combines TRBV28 with TRBJ2-6; TRBD1 aligns across 9 bases. This CDR3 has 17 residues. Trimming removed 8 bases from V and 2 bases from J; junction bases left unmatched: 10. Germline CDR1 is MDHEN and CDR2 is SYDVKM. The CDR3 region has the DNA TGTGCCAGCCGGACAGGGGCAGCTCTACCTGGGGCCAACGTCCTGACTTTC. Translating it yields CASRTGAALPGANVLTF.

The sample holds a few counts of this clonotype. The chain recombines TRBV6-2 or TRBV6-3 with TRBJ2-5, with D unclear. V was clipped by 2 bases and J by 5 bases, with 9 bases between them. Germline assignment: CDR1 MNHEY and CDR2 SVGEGT. CDR3 length: 13 amino acids. The CDR3 reads CASSYDAWETQYF. DNA for the CDR3: TGTGCCAGCAGTTACGACGCTTGGGAGACCCAGTACTTC.

This clonotype was picked up many times. This rearrangement joins TRBV7-2 to TRBJ2-3; D unresolved. Per germline, CDR1 SGHTA and CDR2 FQGNSA. The CDR3 has 13 amino acids. Trimming stripped 3 bases from V and 2 bases from J, with 6 bases between. The chain's CDR3 is CASSFHNTDTQYF. The CDR3 DNA sequence: TGTGCCAGCAGCTTCCATAACACAGATACGCAGTATTTT.

This clonotype was detected only a few times. The chain has TRBV6-1 and TRBJ2-2, with D unresolved. Germline V gives CDR1 MNHNS, CDR2 SASEGT. The CDR3 extends over 14 amino acids. Trimming removed 1 base from V and 7 bases from J, with 10 bases in between. The CDR3, as DNA: TGTGCCAGCAGTGAAGGGCGAATTATCGGGGAGCTGTTTTTT. Amino acid sequence: CASSEGRIIGELFF.

This clonotype was counted a few times. The V and J genes are TRBV25-1 and TRBJ1-2, with TRBD1 identical over 7 bases. With 5 bases clipped from V and 6 bases from J, the junction kept 12 bases outside the gene matches. The V gene's germline CDR1 is MGHDK and CDR2 SYGVNS. The CDR3 has 15 residues. CDR3 loop: CASSFPGTVGHGYTF. The CDR3 DNA reads as TGTGCCAGCAGTTTCCCCGGGACAGTCGGCCATGGCTACACCTTC.

V is TRBV6-2 or TRBV6-3 and J is TRBJ2-7, with D possibly being TRBD1 (5 bases). Germline V gene data show CDR1 as MNHEY and CDR2 as SVGEGT. The CDR3 consists of 15 residues. V was shortened by 2 bases and J by 0 bases, with 11 bases between the two germline ends. The CDR3 sequence: CASSYRQISSYEQYF. The CDR3 region has the DNA TGTGCCAGCAGTTACCGACAGATCAGCTCCTACGAGCAGTACTTC.

The chain has TRBV4-2 and TRBJ2-1; the D call may be TRBD1 or TRBD2 (5 bases each). The CDR3 is 14 residues long. Germline CDR1 reads LGHNA; CDR2 reads YNFKEQ. The ends were cut back, 0 bases at V and 6 bases at J, with 9 bases in the middle. The CDR3 here is CASSQEYGANEQFF. CDR3 coding DNA: TGTGCCAGCAGCCAAGAATACGGGGCCAATGAGCAGTTCTTC.

The chain carries TRBV10-3 and TRBJ2-5, with TRBD1 matching over 8 bases. This CDR3 region has 19 residues. V lost 7 bases and J lost 2; bases outside the gene matches: 21. CDR1 and CDR2 from the germline V gene are ENHRY and SYGVKD. The CDR3 here is CAINWGLYGTGELQETQYF. Written as DNA, the CDR3 is TGTGCCATCAATTGGGGGCTATACGGGACAGGTGAATTACAAGAGACCCAGTACTTC.

This chain connects TRBV6-1 to TRBJ2-2; TRBD2 agrees at 12 bases. Germline V gene data show CDR1 as MNHNS and CDR2 as SASEGT. The CDR3 runs to 16 residues. Trimming removed 4 bases from V and 2 bases from J; junction bases left unmatched: 2. As DNA, the CDR3 is TGTGCCAGCAGTGGCGGACTAGCGGGAAACACCGGGGAGCTGTTTTTT. Its translation: CASSGGLAGNTGELFF.

The genes are TRBV14 and TRBJ2-6; D is undetermined. CDR1 is SGHDN and CDR2 is FVKESK in the germline V gene. The V end lost 1 base, the J end lost 0 bases, and 10 bases lay between the germline ends. The CDR3 spans 17 residues. Here the CDR3 DNA reads TGTGCCAGCAGCCAAGGATGGATCCTCTCTGGGGCCAACGTCCTGACTTTC. Amino acids: CASSQGWILSGANVLTF.